The 26 T cell receptor beta chains below come from one sample, sequenced in a study of blood T cell repertoires in COVID-19. Clones were sequenced by immunoSEQ multiplex PCR, and TCRdb holds only the in-frame ones, with some missing. Here the sample spans more than 45,000 clones, about 90% being singletons. Input material: peripheral blood. The receptor set was obtained from a human donor with active COVID-19. The donor label of this sample is uncertain.

In DNA, the CDR3 is TGCAGTGCGGTACCGGGCGGAGGTGAAAAACTGTTTTTT. As protein: CSAVPGGGEKLFF. The J gene is TRBJ1-4, the V gene TRBV29-1; D is undetermined. The CDR3 runs 13 residues. The germline CDR1 and CDR2 sequences are SQVTM and ANQGSEA.

The chain employs TRBV24-1 and TRBJ2-3; TRBD1 aligns across 11 bases. The germline V gene encodes CDR1 KGHDR and CDR2 SFDVKD. V was pared by 4 bases and J by 4 bases, with 3 bases of the junction left unmatched. This CDR3 comprises 15 residues. Here the CDR3 reads CATSDSGQGADTQYF. The CDR3 region has the DNA TGTGCCACCAGTGACTCGGGACAGGGGGCAGATACGCAGTATTTT.

The chain couples TRBV6-1 to TRBJ2-1; perhaps TRBD1 as D (6 bases). V lost 7 bases and J lost 8, with 21 bases in between. The CDR3 totals 15 residues. CDR1 and CDR2 from the germline V gene are MNHNS and SASEGT. The CDR3 coding sequence is TGTGCCAGCAACGGGCGAGGGGGAGCGTTTGATGAGCAGTTCTTC. The encoded protein is CASNGRGGAFDEQFF.

V gene TRBV4-3 combines with J gene TRBJ2-1, with TRBD2 as a possible D gene (5 bases). CDR3 length: 17 residues. Germline CDR1 LGHNA, CDR2 YSLEER. V was clipped by 0 bases and J by 7 bases, with 19 bases between them. The CDR3 is CASSQDPYGGRRNEQFF. In nucleotides, the CDR3 is TGCGCCAGCAGCCAAGATCCCTACGGCGGGCGGCGGAATGAGCAGTTCTTC.

V is TRBV27 and J is TRBJ2-2; 11 bases match TRBD2. CDR1 is MNHEY, CDR2 SMNVEV, per germline (reference sequence). This CDR3 is 17 amino acids long. The V segment lost 3 bases and the J segment 2 bases; nucleotides outside the gene matches: 5. In DNA, the CDR3 is TGTGCCAGCAGTTTTATAGCGGGGGGGCTTAACACCGGGGAGCTGTTTTTT. Encoded protein: CASSFIAGGLNTGELFF.

The chain is built from TRBV27 and TRBJ1-1; no clear D gene. From germline, CDR1 is MNHEY and CDR2 SMNVEV (reference sequence). Trimming pared 3 bases from V and 0 bases from J, leaving 5 bases between. CDR3 length: 13 residues. CDR3 residues: CASSLYMNTEAFF. CDR3 DNA: TGTGCCAGCAGTTTGTACATGAACACTGAAGCTTTCTTT.

For the CDR3, the DNA is TGTGCCAGCAGCCCCCGACTAGCGGCTACCTACGAGCAGTACTTC. This encodes CASSPRLAATYEQYF. The chain links TRBV11-2 to TRBJ2-7, with 9 nucleotides matching TRBD2. This CDR3 spans 15 amino acids. The V and J ends lost 5 bases and 2 bases, in that order; junction bases with no gene match: 7. Germline lookup yields CDR1 SGHAT and CDR2 FQNNGV.

CDR3 protein: CASSPGSTVSYEQYF. CDR3 coding DNA: TGTGCCAGCAGTCCCGGGTCCACCGTATCCTACGAGCAGTACTTC. The chain uses TRBV2 and TRBJ2-7; D is undetermined. The germline V gene has CDR1 SNHLY and CDR2 FYNNEI. The CDR3 covers 15 residues. V was clipped by 5 bases and J by 1 base, with 15 bases between them.

The J gene is TRBJ2-2, the V gene TRBV5-1, with 10 bases that match TRBD2. Germline V gene lookup returns CDR1 SGHRS and CDR2 YFSETQ. V lost 0 bases and J lost 6; bases outside the gene matches: 5. The CDR3 length is 16 residues. In DNA form, the CDR3 reads TGCGCCAGCAGCTTGGCCCTAGCGGGGGTTGCCGGGGAGCTGTTTTTT. This sequence encodes CASSLALAGVAGELFF.

V usage is TRBV5-6 and J usage is TRBJ1-1; D is unresolved. The germline CDR1 and CDR2 sequences are SGHDT and YYEEEE. The length of the CDR3 is 15 residues. With 0 bases removed from V and 4 bases from J, the gap between germline ends came to 13 bases. Here the CDR3 DNA reads TGTGCCAGCAGCTTGGAGCCAGGCCGAAGCACTGAAGCTTTCTTT. Translating it yields CASSLEPGRSTEAFF.

The rearrangement uses TRBV3-1 (or the pseudogene TRBV3-2) and TRBJ2-3; D is ambiguous. Trimming pared 7 bases from V and 4 bases from J, leaving 9 bases between. The CDR3 contains 12 residues. Germline V gene sequence: CDR1 LGHDT, CDR2 YNNKEL (reference sequence). Here the CDR3 DNA reads TGTGCCAGCACCGGTTTCGCAGATACGCAGTATTTT. Translated, it gives CASTGFADTQYF.

The chain uses TRBV7-6 and TRBJ2-3; 8 bases are shared with TRBD2. In germline, CDR1 is SGHVS, CDR2 FNYEAQ. The V segment lost 4 bases and the J segment 8 bases; nucleotides outside the gene matches: 11. This CDR3 has 15 amino acids. The CDR3 loop is CASSSAGGGQATQYF. CDR3 in DNA: TGTGCCAGCAGCTCGGCCGGGGGGGGCCAGGCTACGCAGTATTTT. The entire variable domain, with the rest obtained from reference TRBV7-6 and TRBJ2-3, is as follows: GAGVSQSPRYKVTKRGQDVALRCDPISGHVSLYWYRQALGQGPEFLTYFNYEAQQDKSGLPNDRFSAERPEGSISTLTIQRTEQRDSAMYRCASSSAGGGQATQYFGPGTRLTVL.

The table lists this clone with a count of one. The CDR3 bases are TGTGCCAGCAGCTTAGGGGCTAGCGCCGGGGAGCTGTTTTTT. Protein sequence: CASSLGASAGELFF. The rearrangement uses TRBV7-2 and TRBJ2-2, with D tentatively TRBD2 (6 bases). CDR1 and CDR2 from the germline V gene are SGHTA and FQGNSA. Trimming cost V 1 base and J 6 bases, with 9 bases left between them. The CDR3 extends over 14 amino acids.

The genes are TRBV7-9 and TRBJ1-4; D gene uncertain. The germline gives CDR1 SEHNR, CDR2 FQNEAQ (reference sequence). This CDR3 is built from 14 residues. Trimming took off 4 bases at V and 6 bases at J, with 12 bases between the two ends. The DNA for the CDR3 is TGTGCCAGCAGCTCAGGTGGGAGGGATGAAAAACTGTTTTTT. Translation: CASSSGGRDEKLFF.

The chain is built from TRBV5-1 and TRBJ2-2; 11 bases match TRBD2. The CDR3 runs to 17 residues. Looked up from germline, CDR1 is SGHRS and CDR2 is YFSETQ. V shed 3 bases and J 4 bases; nucleotides not matched to a gene: 8. Here the CDR3 DNA reads TGCGCCAGCAGCTGGGAGCTAGCGGGGGGTTTCACCGGGGAGCTGTTTTTT. It encodes CASSWELAGGFTGELFF. Together with reference TRBV5-1 and TRBJ2-2, the CDR3 gives the full variable domain: KAGVTQTPRYLIKTRGQQVTLSCSPISGHRSVSWYQQTPGQGLQFLFEYFSETQRNKGNFPGRFSGRQFSNSRSEMNVSTLELGDSALYLCASSWELAGGFTGELFFGEGSRLTVL.

The chain links TRBV9 to TRBJ2-1, with D possibly matching TRBD2 (6 bases). The CDR3 is made up of 14 amino acids. Germline lookup yields CDR1 SGDLS and CDR2 YYNGEE. The V end lost 5 bases, the J end lost 0 bases, and 9 bases lay between the germline ends. The CDR3 coding sequence is TGTGCCAGCAGAAGTAGCGGCTCCTACAATGAGCAGTTCTTC. Amino acids: CASRSSGSYNEQFF.

This sequence joins TRBV7-8 and TRBJ2-2; TRBD1 might be the D (5 bases). This CDR3 comprises 16 residues. CDR1 and CDR2 from the germline V gene are SGHVS and FQNEAQ. Trimming took off 1 base at V and 6 bases at J, with 15 bases between the two ends. As DNA, the CDR3 is TGTGCCAGCAGCTTAGTGGTCTCAGGACACTCCGGGGAGCTGTTTTTT. It codes for CASSLVVSGHSGELFF.

V gene TRBV12-3 or TRBV12-4 combines with J gene TRBJ2-3; D remains unclear. The CDR3 is made up of 13 amino acids. With 3 bases removed from V and 5 bases from J, the gap between germline ends came to 9 bases. In DNA, the CDR3 is TGTGCCAGCAGTTTGAGGTTAGGAGATACGCAGTATTTT. Its translation is CASSLRLGDTQYF.

This clone appeared a single time. The limits of the CDR3 on the DNA are not certain, so only TCRdb's listed CDR3 is given. The chain has TRBV2 and TRBJ2-5; the table names TRBD2, a call not compared with the DNA. Germline V gene data show CDR1 as SNHLY and CDR2 as FYNNEI. From its first to its last residue, the CDR3 has 16 amino acids. CDR3 sequence: CASILAGLFGQETQYF.

In its sample, this clone was seen a few times. The rearrangement joins TRBV6-4 to TRBJ1-2; TRBD1 matches 8 bases. In germline, CDR1 is MRHNA, CDR2 SNTAGT. Trimming cost V 4 bases and J 7 bases; bases outside gene matches: 11. The length of the CDR3 is 15 residues. The CDR3 sequence: CASSVVQGAAGGYTF. In nucleotides, the CDR3 is TGTGCCAGCAGTGTCGTTCAGGGGGCGGCTGGTGGCTACACCTTC.

The sample holds one count of this clone. Relative to the germline gene, one junction end is altered; a read error may explain this. V gene TRBV7-9 combines with J gene TRBJ2-7; 8 bases are a match to TRBD2. CDR1 and CDR2 (germline): SEHNR, FQNEAQ (reference sequence). The CDR3 is made up of 11 amino acids. The CDR3 region is CASSLGLEFSF. CDR3 bases: TGTGCCAGCAGCTTGGGACTAGAATTTTCCTTC.

This chain joins TRBV29-1 and TRBJ1-2; TRBD1 is a possible D gene (6 bases). Between the trimmed V and J ends, which lost 4 bases and 3 bases, there was a span of 9 bases. This CDR3 region has 12 residues. CDR1 and CDR2 (germline): SQVTM, ANQGSEA. CDR3 region: CSVVKGDYGYTF. CDR3 nucleotides: TGCAGCGTTGTGAAGGGGGACTATGGCTACACCTTC.

V usage is TRBV4-3 and J usage is TRBJ1-4, with 7 bases lining up with TRBD1. The germline V gene has CDR1 LGHNA and CDR2 YSLEER. J lost 9 bases, V lost 0 bases, and 7 bases had no gene match. The CDR3 totals 15 residues. The DNA for the CDR3 is TGCGCCAGCAGCCAAGATGGGGTGACAGGGAAAAAACTGTTTTTT. It translates to CASSQDGVTGKKLFF.

The rearrangement links TRBV9 to TRBJ2-5; 7 bases are shared with TRBD1. Germline trimming cut 5 bases from V and 0 bases from J; bases unmatched to any gene: 1. There are 13 residues in the CDR3. Germline V gene data show CDR1 as SGDLS and CDR2 as YYNGEE. The CDR3 loop reads CASRGQYQETQYF. CDR3 DNA: TGTGCCAGCAGGGGACAGTACCAAGAGACCCAGTACTTC.

The chain is built from TRBV27 and TRBJ2-7; 9 bases fit TRBD1. The CDR3 is made up of 14 amino acids. The V gene's germline CDR1 is MNHEY and CDR2 SMNVEV (reference sequence). The ends lost 6 bases at V and 6 bases at J; junction bases unmatched: 9. The CDR3 region is CASSAGTGIGEQYF. The CDR3 DNA follows: TGTGCCAGCAGCGCCGGGACAGGGATAGGCGAGCAGTACTTC.

V usage is TRBV5-1 and J usage is TRBJ2-1; 10 bases match TRBD1. With 3 bases clipped from V and 6 bases from J, the junction kept 6 bases outside the gene matches. The germline V gene has CDR1 SGHRS and CDR2 YFSETQ. The CDR3 spans 15 residues. The CDR3 spells CASSSRDRGSNEQFF. DNA of the CDR3: TGCGCCAGCAGCTCCCGGGACAGGGGCTCCAATGAGCAGTTCTTC.